Sequencing of this T cell receptor (beta chain) was carried out in a study of human T cells and chemical hapten exposure. Time point noted: healthy volunteer bleed at 6 weeks. The template was total RNA from unfractionated whole blood. TCRdb itself ran the RACE reads through MiXCR, one entry per CDR3 protein. The table includes under 45,000 distinct CDR3 sequences, roughly 5% detected once. The junction had 8 bases not matched to a gene; V was cut back by 5 bases and J by 7 bases. The CDR3 has 14 amino acids. The sequenced material came from whole blood. V and J are TRBV12-3 or TRBV12-4 and TRBJ2-1, with 7 nucleotides matching TRBD1. This TCR derives from a human donor in good health. Some clones in this sample may be carry-over from other donors' samples. Here the CDR3 reads CASSPTGVVNEQFF. The CDR3 DNA reads as TGTGCCAGCAGTCCAACAGGGGTGGTTAATGAGCAGTTCTTC.